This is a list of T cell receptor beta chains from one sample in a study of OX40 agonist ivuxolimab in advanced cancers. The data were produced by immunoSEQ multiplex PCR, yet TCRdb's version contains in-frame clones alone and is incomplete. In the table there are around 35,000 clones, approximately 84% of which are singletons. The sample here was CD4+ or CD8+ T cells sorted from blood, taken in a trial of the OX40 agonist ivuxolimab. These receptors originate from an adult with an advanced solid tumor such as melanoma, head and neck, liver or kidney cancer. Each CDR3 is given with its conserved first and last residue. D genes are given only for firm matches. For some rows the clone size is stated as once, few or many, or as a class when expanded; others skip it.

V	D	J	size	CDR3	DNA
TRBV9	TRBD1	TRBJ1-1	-	CASSVGGLDRGWNTEAFF	TGTGCCAGCAGCGTAGGGGGTCTGGACAGGGGATGGAACACTGAAGCTTTCTTT
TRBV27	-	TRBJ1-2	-	CASSFGEPNYGYTF	TGTGCCAGCAGTTTTGGGGAACCTAACTATGGCTACACCTTC
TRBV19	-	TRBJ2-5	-	CASSIGGQETQYF	TGTGCCAGTAGTATAGGAGGGCAAGAGACCCAGTACTTC
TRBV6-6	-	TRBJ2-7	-	CASSLTEGYEQYF	TGTGCCAGCAGCTTAACAGAAGGCTACGAGCAGTACTTC
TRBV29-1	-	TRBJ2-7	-	CSARSGSYEQYF	TGCAGCGCCAGGTCAGGGTCCTACGAGCAGTACTTC
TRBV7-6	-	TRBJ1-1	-	CASSSIQGSEAFF	TGTGCCAGCAGCTCCATACAGGGCTCTGAAGCTTTCTTT
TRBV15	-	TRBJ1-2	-	CATSRDRSLYGYTF	TGTGCCACCAGCAGAGACCGGAGTCTCTATGGCTACACCTTC
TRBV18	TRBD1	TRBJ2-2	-	CASSPTGGYTGELFF	TGTGCCAGCTCACCGACAGGGGGGTACACCGGGGAGCTGTTTTTT
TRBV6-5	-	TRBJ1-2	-	CASSPGVGYTF	TGTGCCAGTAGCCCAGGGGTCGGCTACACCTTC
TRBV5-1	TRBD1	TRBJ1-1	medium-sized	CASSTGRDRGVVTEAFF	TGCGCCAGCAGCACCGGCCGGGACAGGGGGGTAGTAACTGAAGCTTTCTTT
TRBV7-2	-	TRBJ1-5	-	CASSLAVVGNQPQHF	TGTGCCAGCAGCTTAGCCGTTGTCGGCAATCAGCCCCAGCATTTT
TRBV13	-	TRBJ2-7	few	CASSQTGESNYEQYF	TGTGCCAGCAGCCAGACGGGAGAGTCCAACTACGAGCAGTACTTC
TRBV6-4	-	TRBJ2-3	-	CASSFGIAATDTQYF	TGTGCCAGCAGTTTCGGGATCGCAGCCACAGATACGCAGTATTTT
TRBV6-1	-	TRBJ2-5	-	CASSIHRDQETQYF	TGTGCCAGCAGTATTCACAGGGACCAAGAGACCCAGTACTTC
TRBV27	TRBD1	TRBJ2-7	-	CASSFSSGDRAYEQYF	TGTGCCAGCAGTTTCTCCTCTGGGGACAGGGCCTACGAGCAGTACTTC
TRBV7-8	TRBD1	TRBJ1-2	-	CASSLDRGWNYGYTF	TGTGCCAGCAGCTTAGACAGGGGGTGGAACTATGGCTACACCTTC
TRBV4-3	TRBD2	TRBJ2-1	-	CASSRHLAGGSSEQFF	TGCGCCAGCAGCCGCCACCTAGCGGGGGGATCTTCTGAGCAGTTCTTC
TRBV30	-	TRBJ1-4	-	CAWSQNNEKLFF	TGTGCCTGGAGCCAGAATAATGAAAAACTGTTTTTT
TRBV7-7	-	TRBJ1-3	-	CASSTRGVGNTIYF	TGTGCTAGCAGCACTCGGGGGGTTGGAAACACCATATATTTT
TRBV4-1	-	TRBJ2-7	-	CASSQDLYEQYF	TGCGCCAGCAGCCAAGACCTCTACGAGCAGTACTTC
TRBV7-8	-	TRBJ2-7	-	CASSPSGLEQYF	TGTGCCAGCAGCCCGTCGGGGCTCGAGCAGTACTTC
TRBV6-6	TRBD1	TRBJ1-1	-	CASSYLGQDMNTEAFF	TGTGCCAGCAGTTACCTCGGACAGGACATGAACACTGAAGCTTTCTTT
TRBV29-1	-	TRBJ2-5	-	CSVEQGLMGETQYF	TGCAGCGTTGAGCAGGGATTAATGGGCGAGACCCAGTACTTC
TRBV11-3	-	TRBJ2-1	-	CASSAWGRGDGNNEQFF	TGTGCCAGCAGCGCTTGGGGTAGGGGGGACGGAAACAATGAGCAGTTCTTC
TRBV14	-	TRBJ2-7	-	CASSHSSYEQYF	TGTGCCAGCAGCCATTCCTCCTACGAGCAGTACTTC
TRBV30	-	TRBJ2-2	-	CAWSELGAGGELFF	TGTGCCTGGAGTGAGTTAGGGGCGGGCGGGGAGCTGTTTTTT
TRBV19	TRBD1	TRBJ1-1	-	CASSIGRGLTTEAFF	TGTGCCAGTAGTATCGGCAGGGGGTTGACCACTGAAGCTTTCTTT
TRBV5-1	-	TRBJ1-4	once	CASSPESGAWDEKLFF	TGCGCCAGCAGCCCAGAATCGGGGGCGTGGGATGAAAAACTGTTTTTT
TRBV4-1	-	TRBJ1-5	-	CASSQGLNQPQHF	TGCGCCAGCAGCCAAGGGCTGAATCAGCCCCAGCATTTT
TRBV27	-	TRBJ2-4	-	CASSLTAENIQYF	TGTGCCAGCAGTTTAACAGCAGAAAACATTCAGTACTTC
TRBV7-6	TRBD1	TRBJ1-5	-	CASSSGQGALGQPQHF	TGTGCCAGCAGCTCAGGACAGGGTGCATTAGGTCAGCCCCAGCATTTT
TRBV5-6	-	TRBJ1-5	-	CASSLKVNGQPQHF	TGTGCCAGCAGCTTGAAAGTTAACGGGCAGCCCCAGCATTTT
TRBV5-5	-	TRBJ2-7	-	CASVTGAYEQYF	TGTGCCAGCGTTACAGGTGCCTACGAGCAGTACTTC
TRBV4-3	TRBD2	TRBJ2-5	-	CASSLGLADQETQYF	TGCGCCAGCAGCCTTGGACTAGCCGACCAAGAGACCCAGTACTTC
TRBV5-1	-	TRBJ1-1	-	CASSGTSMNTEAFF	TGCGCCAGCAGCGGGACAAGTATGAACACTGAAGCTTTCTTT
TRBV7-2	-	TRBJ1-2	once	CASSLNPEIIGNYGYTF	TGTGCCAGCAGCCTTAACCCCGAGATTATTGGTAACTATGGCTACACCTTC
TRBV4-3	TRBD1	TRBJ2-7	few	CASSHSGTGEYEQYF	TGCGCCAGCAGCCATTCTGGGACAGGCGAGTACGAGCAGTACTTC
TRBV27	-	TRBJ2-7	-	CASSLSEGREQYF	TGTGCCAGCAGTTTATCAGAAGGGAGGGAGCAGTACTTC
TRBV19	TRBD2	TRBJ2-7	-	CASSPTAGGFYEQYF	TGTGCCAGTAGCCCAACAGCGGGGGGTTTCTACGAGCAGTACTTC
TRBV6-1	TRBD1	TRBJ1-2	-	CASNTMTGGVSGYTF	TGTGCCAGCAACACTATGACAGGGGGCGTTTCTGGCTACACCTTC
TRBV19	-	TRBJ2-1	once	CASSADSYNEQFF	TGTGCCAGTAGTGCGGACAGCTACAATGAGCAGTTCTTC
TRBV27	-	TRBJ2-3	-	CASSPPNSYTDTQYF	TGTGCCAGCAGTCCCCCGAACAGTTACACAGATACGCAGTATTTT
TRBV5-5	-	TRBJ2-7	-	CASSLARGAGYEQYF	TGTGCCAGCAGCTTGGCCCGGGGAGCGGGCTACGAGCAGTACTTC
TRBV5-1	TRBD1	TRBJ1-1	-	CASSGGQGDPEAFF	TGCGCCAGCAGCGGGGGACAGGGCGACCCTGAAGCTTTCTTT
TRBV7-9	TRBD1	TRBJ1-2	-	CASSRGPFGQGRPDTF	TGTGCCAGCAGTAGAGGCCCCTTTGGACAGGGGCGCCCGGACACCTTC
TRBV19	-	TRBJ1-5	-	CASSPGGLNQPQHF	TGTGCCAGTAGTCCGGGCGGTCTCAATCAGCCCCAGCATTTT
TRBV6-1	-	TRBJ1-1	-	CASSNRLEAFF	TGTGCCAGCAGTAATAGACTTGAAGCTTTCTTT
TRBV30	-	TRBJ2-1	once	CAWSAQNSYNEQFF	TGTGCCTGGAGTGCCCAAAACTCCTACAATGAGCAGTTCTTC
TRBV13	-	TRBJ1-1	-	CASSSRGASTEAFF	TGTGCCAGCAGCTCCCGGGGCGCGAGCACTGAAGCTTTCTTT
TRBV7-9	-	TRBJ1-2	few	CASSPAGLYGYTF	TGTGCCAGCAGCCCGGCAGGCCTCTATGGCTACACCTTC